The 19 T cell receptor beta chains reported below all come from one sample, sequenced in a study of control samples from healthy donors and cancer patients. Libraries were prepared by immunoSEQ multiplex PCR; TCRdb keeps only in-frame clonotypes and omits some of them. The data show 350,000 to 450,000 clones, more than 80% seen once. What was sequenced was PBMCs. These receptors originate from a middle-aged man with head and neck cancer.

The chain has TRBV12-5 and TRBJ1-1; no clear D. This CDR3 is 15 amino acids long. Trimming shortened V by 1 base and J by 6 bases, and 15 bases separated the two germline ends. The germline gives CDR1 LGHNT, CDR2 FRNRAP. The chain's CDR3 is CASGLERKVAPEAFF. The CDR3 DNA sequence: TGTGCTAGTGGTTTGGAGAGGAAGGTGGCACCTGAAGCTTTCTTT.

The chain carries TRBV27 and TRBJ1-1, with D possibly matching TRBD1 (6 bases). Germline loops: CDR1 MNHEY, CDR2 SMNVEV (reference sequence). CDR3 length: 12 residues. V was shortened by 6 bases and J by 1 base, with 6 bases between the two germline ends. DNA of the CDR3: TGTGCCAGCAGACAGGGGAACACTGAAGCTTTCTTT. Translating gives CASRQGNTEAFF.

The rearrangement links TRBV3-1 (or the pseudogene TRBV3-2) to TRBJ1-1, with D maybe TRBD1 (5 bases). V was pared by 0 bases and J by 2 bases, with 13 bases between. Germline V CDR1 and CDR2: LGHDT, YNNKEL (reference sequence). There are 16 residues in the CDR3. CDR3 coding DNA: TGTGCCAGCAGCCAAGATCGGGTCAGGGTAAACACTGAAGCTTTCTTT. Its translation is CASSQDRVRVNTEAFF.

The CDR3 DNA sequence: TGTGCCAGCAGCCTTCGGGCAGGGGATCAGCCCCAGCATTTT. Translating gives CASSLRAGDQPQHF. V gene TRBV3-1 (or the pseudogene TRBV3-2) combines with J gene TRBJ1-5, with a possible D match to TRBD1 (6 bases). Germline V lookup: CDR1 LGHDT, CDR2 YNNKEL (reference sequence). This CDR3 region has 14 residues. V was pared by 4 bases and J by 5 bases, with 12 bases between.

This clone was detected once. This sequence joins TRBV27 and TRBJ1-1; 8 nucleotides align to TRBD1. The CDR3 runs to 16 residues. V gave up 4 bases and J gave up 2 bases; unmatched junction bases: 9. Germline V gene data show CDR1 as MNHEY and CDR2 as SMNVEV (reference sequence). The CDR3 DNA is TGTGCCAGCAGTTCAACTCGACAGGGGATAAACACTGAAGCTTTCTTT. This translates into CASSSTRQGINTEAFF.

The chain links TRBV5-1 to TRBJ1-4; D gene unclear. The V and J ends lost 0 bases and 7 bases respectively, with 10 bases between them. This CDR3 spans 14 amino acids. CDR1 and CDR2 (germline): SGHRS, YFSETQ. In nucleotides, the CDR3 is TGCGCCAGCAGCTTGGGGCCCAGCACTGAAAAACTGTTTTTT. Translating it yields CASSLGPSTEKLFF.

This clone was seen only once. The rearrangement uses TRBV5-1 and TRBJ1-2; a possible D gene is TRBD1 (5 bases). V lost 3 bases, J lost 5 bases, and 14 bases lay in between. There are 14 residues in the CDR3. From germline, CDR1 is SGHRS and CDR2 YFSETQ. This chain's CDR3 is CASSSGTVFYGYTF. The DNA for the CDR3 is TGCGCCAGCAGCTCGGGGACGGTTTTTTATGGCTACACCTTC.

The chain recombines TRBV3-1 (or the pseudogene TRBV3-2) with TRBJ1-2, with a possible D match to TRBD1 (5 bases). The CDR3 is 14 residues long. Germline V gene sequence: CDR1 LGHDT, CDR2 YNNKEL (reference sequence). Trimming left V 1 base short and J 8 bases short, with 14 bases between. The CDR3: CASSQGRVGRGYTF. As DNA, the CDR3 is TGTGCCAGCAGCCAAGGTAGGGTGGGACGCGGCTACACCTTC.

This clone was counted a few times. The genes are TRBV19 and TRBJ1-2; D remains unclear. Germline V gene lookup returns CDR1 LNHDA and CDR2 SQIVND (reference sequence). Trimming pared 3 bases from V and 4 bases from J, leaving 9 bases between. The CDR3 sequence is 13 residues long. For the CDR3, the DNA is TGTGCCAGTAGTATTCCCCTGGCCTATGGCTACACCTTC. Its translation is CASSIPLAYGYTF.

The rearrangement links TRBV7-3 to TRBJ2-2; the D gene could be TRBD1 or TRBD2 (5 bases each). The CDR3 contains 16 residues. The V end was cut by 4 bases, the J end by 1 base, with 13 bases between. Germline CDR1 reads SGHTA; CDR2 reads FQGTGA. The chain's CDR3 is CASSWGPQENTGELFF. CDR3 DNA sequence: TGTGCCAGCAGCTGGGGACCCCAGGAGAACACCGGGGAGCTGTTTTTT.

V and J are TRBV7-8 and TRBJ1-4; 9 nucleotides line up with TRBD1. Germline values: CDR1 SGHVS, CDR2 FQNEAQ. CDR3 length equals 16 residues. V was clipped by 1 base and J by 4 bases; unmatched bases: 4. The CDR3 DNA follows: TGTGCCAGCAGCTTAGATACGGGACAGGGTAATGAAAAACTGTTTTTT. Translated, it gives CASSLDTGQGNEKLFF.

This rearrangement joins TRBV9 to TRBJ2-5; TRBD2 is a possible D gene (5 bases). Trimming took off 0 bases at V and 4 bases at J, with 13 bases between the two ends. This CDR3 has 15 residues. The V gene's germline CDR1 is SGDLS and CDR2 YYNGEE. The CDR3: CASSVGAGHIETQYF. The CDR3 coding sequence is TGTGCCAGCAGCGTAGGGGCGGGTCATATAGAGACCCAGTACTTC.

The J gene is TRBJ1-1, the V gene TRBV28; D is uncertain. The V end was cut by 6 bases, the J end by 1 base, with 15 bases between. Germline loops: CDR1 MDHEN, CDR2 SYDVKM. The CDR3 has 15 amino acids. The CDR3 region has the DNA TGTGCCAGCAGAAATGCCGGGCGGGGGAACACTGAAGCTTTCTTT. Protein product: CASRNAGRGNTEAFF. The variable domain in full, with the rest retrieved from reference TRBV28 and TRBJ1-1, is DVKVTQSSRYLVKRTGEKVFLECVQDMDHENMFWYRQDPGLGLRLIYFSYDVKMKEKGDIPEGYSVSREKKERFSLILESASTNQTSMYLCASRNAGRGNTEAFFGQGTRLTVV.

This chain connects TRBV4-2 to TRBJ1-2; 7 positions match TRBD1. Unmatched junction bases numbered 5, after V lost 1 base and J lost 3 bases. The CDR3 sequence is 15 residues long. Germline loops: CDR1 LGHNA, CDR2 YNFKEQ. The CDR3 loop reads CASSQGPTGDYGYTF. The CDR3 DNA follows: TGTGCCAGCAGCCAAGGGCCAACAGGGGACTATGGCTACACCTTC.

The CDR3 DNA sequence: TGTGCCAGCAGTCCCCCTGGCCCAGCGAAGTATTTT. Protein sequence: CASSPPGPAKYF. The chain joins TRBV6-6 to TRBJ2-3; D is unclear. Trimming pared 5 bases from V and 13 bases from J, leaving 16 bases between. CDR1 and CDR2 from the germline V gene are MNHNY and SVGAGI (reference sequence). CDR3 size: 12 residues.

This chain uses TRBV5-1 with TRBJ2-1; no reliable D call. V was clipped by 3 bases and J by 2 bases, with 9 bases between them. There are 14 residues in the CDR3. Germline loops: CDR1 SGHRS, CDR2 YFSETQ. The CDR3 loop is CASSSGGAYNEQFF. The CDR3 region has the DNA TGCGCCAGCAGCTCTGGCGGCGCCTACAATGAGCAGTTCTTC.

This clone was observed a single time. The chain has TRBV18 and TRBJ2-1; 9 nucleotides align to TRBD2. The J segment lost 3 bases and the V segment lost 5 bases, leaving 8 bases of the junction unmatched. This CDR3 is built from 16 residues. CDR1 and CDR2 (germline): KGHSH, LQKENI. CDR3 sequence reads: CASSSVGSGGYNEQFF. Here the CDR3 DNA reads TGTGCCAGCTCATCCGTCGGTAGCGGGGGCTACAATGAGCAGTTCTTC.

The chain combines TRBV10-3 with TRBJ2-7; maybe TRBD2 (6 bases). Trimming left V 4 bases short and J 0 bases short, with 13 bases between. This CDR3 has 15 amino acids. Germline V CDR1 and CDR2: ENHRY, SYGVKD. The CDR3 loop is CAISGGMGGSYEQYF. The CDR3 bases are TGTGCCATCAGTGGGGGCATGGGGGGCTCCTACGAGCAGTACTTC.

V usage is TRBV4-1 and J usage is TRBJ1-1, with D possibly matching TRBD1 (6 bases). The CDR3 is 15 residues long. Germline V gives CDR1 MGHRA, CDR2 YSYEKL. The V gene lost 0 bases and the J gene lost 4 bases, with 12 bases spanning the gap. The CDR3, as DNA: TGCGCCAGCAGCCAAGAATGGGGGCGGGGCACTGAAGCTTTCTTT. Protein product: CASSQEWGRGTEAFF.